The 16 T cell receptor beta chains below come from one sample, sequenced in a study of blood T cell repertoires in COVID-19. This table comes from immunoSEQ multiplex PCR, and its TCRdb copy is limited to in-frame clones, with some not included. The data hold around 170,000 clones, with about 83% observed a single time. Material: peripheral blood. These receptors all come from an elderly woman with acute or convalescent COVID-19.

V usage is TRBV10-2 and J usage is TRBJ1-1; maybe TRBD1 (5 bases). This CDR3 has 13 amino acids. Per germline, CDR1 WSHSY and CDR2 SAAADI. Trimming removed 7 bases from V and 1 base from J, with 10 bases in between. CDR3: CASTATGNTEAFF. CDR3 bases: TGCGCCAGCACCGCCACAGGGAACACTGAAGCTTTCTTT.

CDR3 residues: CASSLEGNYGYTF. Written as DNA, the CDR3 is TGTGCCAGCAGTTTAGAGGGGAACTATGGCTACACCTTC. V and J are TRBV12-3 or TRBV12-4 and TRBJ1-2; a possible D gene is TRBD1 (5 bases). Trimming pared 1 base from V and 2 bases from J, leaving 5 bases between. The CDR3 consists of 13 residues.

This chain connects TRBV5-1 to TRBJ1-6, with 8 positions matching TRBD1. The CDR3 totals 13 residues. The germline gives CDR1 SGHRS, CDR2 YFSETQ. After removal of 2 bases from V and 8 bases from J, the junction contained 0 bases not matched to a gene. CDR3 nucleotides: TGCGCCAGCAGCTTACAGGGGGATTCACCCCTCCACTTT. This sequence encodes CASSLQGDSPLHF.

This chain joins TRBV7-2 and TRBJ2-7; perhaps TRBD2 as D (5 bases). This CDR3 comprises 16 residues. Trimming cost V 1 base and J 2 bases, with 15 bases left between them. Germline loops: CDR1 SGHTA, CDR2 FQGNSA. The CDR3: CASSLGAGIATYEQYF. The DNA of the CDR3 is TGTGCCAGCAGCTTAGGCGCCGGGATTGCTACCTACGAGCAGTACTTC. The variable domain in full, with the rest retrieved from reference TRBV7-2 and TRBJ2-7, is GAGVSQSPSNKVTEKGKDVELRCDPISGHTALYWYRQSLGQGLEFLIYFQGNSAPDKSGLPSDRFSAERTGGSVSTLTIQRTQQEDSAVYLCASSLGAGIATYEQYFGPGTRLTVT.

This sequence joins TRBV12-3 or TRBV12-4 and TRBJ1-1, with 7 bases aligning to TRBD1. V shed 6 bases and J 5 bases; nucleotides not matched to a gene: 3. This CDR3 has 12 amino acids. The CDR3 reads CASRLRGTEAFF. The CDR3 region has the DNA TGTGCCAGCAGGCTCAGGGGGACTGAAGCTTTCTTT.

This clone was counted a few times. The chain uses TRBV18 and TRBJ1-5; D is unresolved. V was shortened by 1 base and J by 0 bases, with 7 bases between the two germline ends. Per germline, CDR1 KGHSH and CDR2 LQKENI. The length of the CDR3 is 15 residues. CDR3 bases: TGTGCCAGCTCACCACTCCACAGTAGCAATCAGCCCCAGCATTTT. As protein: CASSPLHSSNQPQHF.

V and J are TRBV6-1 and TRBJ1-2, with D uncertain. Germline V gene data show CDR1 as MNHNS and CDR2 as SASEGT. The CDR3 has 12 amino acids. Deletions cut 3 bases from V and 4 bases from J, with 6 bases between. Here the CDR3 reads CASSDAGYGYTF. The CDR3, as DNA: TGTGCCAGCAGTGATGCCGGCTATGGCTACACCTTC.

The rearrangement uses TRBV5-5 and TRBJ2-4; a weak D match, TRBD1 (6 bases). The CDR3 is 16 amino acids. Per the germline V gene, CDR1 is SGHKS and CDR2 is YYEKEE (reference sequence). Trimming left V 3 bases short and J 9 bases short, with 22 bases between. CDR3 sequence reads: CASSSSTGPHEVIQYF. The DNA of the CDR3 is TGTGCCAGCAGCTCGTCGACAGGCCCGCACGAGGTCATTCAGTACTTC.

The chain uses TRBV20-1 and TRBJ1-2; D uncertain. CDR1 is DFQATT, CDR2 SNEGSKA, per germline (reference sequence). The length of the CDR3 is 15 residues. Between the trimmed V and J ends, which lost 3 bases and 2 bases, there was a span of 16 bases. The CDR3 bases are TGCAGTGCTAGTATGGCAACAACGTTGAACTATGGCTACACCTTC. Protein: CSASMATTLNYGYTF.

This clone was observed a single time. This chain links TRBV5-4 with TRBJ2-3; 8 nucleotides match TRBD2. The CDR3 is 16 amino acids. The V segment lost 6 bases and the J segment 4 bases; nucleotides outside the gene matches: 13. From germline, CDR1 is SGHNT and CDR2 YYREEE (reference sequence). The chain's CDR3 is CASNAGSGSFSDTQYF. In DNA, the CDR3 is TGTGCCAGCAACGCAGGGAGCGGGAGTTTTTCAGATACGCAGTATTTT. Full variable domain (missing parts from reference TRBV5-4 and TRBJ2-3): ETGVTQSPTHLIKTRGQQVTLRCSSQSGHNTVSWYQQALGQGPQFIFQYYREEENGRGNFPPRFSGLQFPNYSSELNVNALELDDSALYLCASNAGSGSFSDTQYFGPGTRLTVL.

This clone was seen only once. This chain links TRBV5-1 with TRBJ2-2; D possibly corresponds to TRBD2 (5 bases). Trimming removed 2 bases at V and 1 base at J, with 9 bases between. The CDR3 loop spans 15 amino acids. Germline lookup yields CDR1 SGHRS and CDR2 YFSETQ. The chain's CDR3 is CASSFSDWNTGELFF. In DNA, the CDR3 is TGCGCCAGCAGCTTCTCGGACTGGAACACCGGGGAGCTGTTTTTT.

The chain combines TRBV24-1 with TRBJ2-1; TRBD1 might be the D (6 bases). The CDR3 is 13 amino acids. Germline V gives CDR1 KGHDR, CDR2 SFDVKD. V was clipped by 3 bases and J by 7 bases, with 9 bases between them. CDR3 loop: CATSDQDRNEQFF. In nucleotides, the CDR3 is TGTGCCACCAGTGATCAAGACAGGAATGAGCAGTTCTTC.

This clone was recorded once. This rearrangement joins TRBV11-2 to TRBJ2-5; D possibly corresponds to TRBD2 (5 bases). Germline V gene data show CDR1 as SGHAT and CDR2 as FQNNGV. CDR3 size: 15 residues. V lost 5 bases and J lost 2, with 15 bases in between. CDR3 nucleotide sequence: TGTGCCAGCAGCCCCCGCGGGCTAGGGCAAGAGACCCAGTACTTC. This translates into CASSPRGLGQETQYF.

The chain uses TRBV5-8 and TRBJ2-1; 9 bases agree with TRBD1. Germline V gene data show CDR1 as SGHTS and CDR2 as YDEGEE. The CDR3 consists of 15 residues. Germline trimming cut 0 bases from V and 7 bases from J; bases unmatched to any gene: 5. CDR3 in DNA: TGTGCCAGCAGCTTGGGAGGACAGGGGTGGAATGAGCAGTTCTTC. Translating gives CASSLGGQGWNEQFF. The whole variable domain, remainder taken from reference TRBV5-8 and TRBJ2-1, is EAGVTQSPTHLIKTRGQQATLRCSPISGHTSVYWYQQALGLGLQFLLWYDEGEERNRGNFPPRFSGRQFPNYSSELNVNALELEDSALYLCASSLGGQGWNEQFFGPGTRLTVL.

This clone was recorded a few times. This chain connects TRBV7-6 to TRBJ1-4; tentative D call: TRBD1 (5 bases). CDR3 length: 15 amino acids. V was trimmed by 2 bases and J by 6 bases, leaving 13 bases between them. Germline CDR1 reads SGHVS; CDR2 reads FNYEAQ. CDR3: CASSLSAQVDEKLFF. Here the CDR3 DNA reads TGTGCCAGCAGCTTATCGGCACAGGTTGATGAAAAACTGTTTTTT.

The J gene is TRBJ1-1, the V gene TRBV18, with D perhaps TRBD1 (6 bases). Trimming removed 5 bases from V and 5 bases from J, with 12 bases in between. CDR1 is KGHSH, CDR2 LQKENI, per germline. The CDR3 is made up of 13 amino acids. The CDR3 region is CASSEGRGTEAFF. The CDR3 bases are TGTGCCAGCTCAGAGGGAAGGGGGACTGAAGCTTTCTTT.